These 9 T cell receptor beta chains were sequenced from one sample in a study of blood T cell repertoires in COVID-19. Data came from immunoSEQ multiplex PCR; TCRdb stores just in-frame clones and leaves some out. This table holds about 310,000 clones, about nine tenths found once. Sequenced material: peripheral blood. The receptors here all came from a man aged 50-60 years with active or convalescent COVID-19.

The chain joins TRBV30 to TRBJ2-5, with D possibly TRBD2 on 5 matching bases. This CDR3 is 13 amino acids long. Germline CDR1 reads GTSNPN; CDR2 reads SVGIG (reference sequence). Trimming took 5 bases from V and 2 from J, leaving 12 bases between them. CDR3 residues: CAWSAGPQETQYF. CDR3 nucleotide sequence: TGTGCCTGGTCCGCGGGCCCGCAAGAGACCCAGTACTTC.

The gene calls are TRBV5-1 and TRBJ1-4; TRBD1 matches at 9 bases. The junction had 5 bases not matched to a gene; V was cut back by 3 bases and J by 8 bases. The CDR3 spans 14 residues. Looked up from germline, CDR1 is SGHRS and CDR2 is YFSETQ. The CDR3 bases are TGCGCCAGCAGCTCACAGGGGGCGGAGGAAAAACTGTTTTTT. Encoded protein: CASSSQGAEEKLFF.

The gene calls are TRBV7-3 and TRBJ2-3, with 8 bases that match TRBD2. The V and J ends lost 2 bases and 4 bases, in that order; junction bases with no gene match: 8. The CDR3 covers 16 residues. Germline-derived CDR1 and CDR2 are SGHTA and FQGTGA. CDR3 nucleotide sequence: TGTGCCAGCAGCTTACTCGGGAGGGGGGCGGCAGATACGCAGTATTTT. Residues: CASSLLGRGAADTQYF.

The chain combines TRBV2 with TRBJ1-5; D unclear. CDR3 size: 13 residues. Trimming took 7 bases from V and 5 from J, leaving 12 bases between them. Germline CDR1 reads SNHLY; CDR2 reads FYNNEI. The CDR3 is CASMRRQDQPQHF. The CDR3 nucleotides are TGTGCCAGCATGCGGAGGCAAGATCAGCCCCAGCATTTT.

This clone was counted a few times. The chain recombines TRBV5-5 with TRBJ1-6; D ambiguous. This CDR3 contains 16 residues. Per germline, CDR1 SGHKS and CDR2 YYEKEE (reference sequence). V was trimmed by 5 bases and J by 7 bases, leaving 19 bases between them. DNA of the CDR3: TGTGCCAGCAGACCTTCCGCCCAGGCGAACAATTCACCCCTCCACTTT. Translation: CASRPSAQANNSPLHF.

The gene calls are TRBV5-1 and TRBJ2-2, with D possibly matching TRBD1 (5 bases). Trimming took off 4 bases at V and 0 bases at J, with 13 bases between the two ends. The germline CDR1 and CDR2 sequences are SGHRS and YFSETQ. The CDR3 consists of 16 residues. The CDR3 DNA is TGCGCCAGCAGCGCACTTGCGACAGCGAACACCGGGGAGCTGTTTTTT. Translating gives CASSALATANTGELFF.

The CDR3 bases are TGTGCCAGCAGTTACTCTGGGACAGGGAAATCACCCCTCCACTTT. This encodes CASSYSGTGKSPLHF. The genes are TRBV6-5 and TRBJ1-6; 9 bases align to TRBD1. J gave up 10 bases and V 0 bases, and 4 bases lay outside the gene matches. This CDR3 is built from 15 residues. Germline V gene sequence: CDR1 MNHEY, CDR2 SVGAGI.

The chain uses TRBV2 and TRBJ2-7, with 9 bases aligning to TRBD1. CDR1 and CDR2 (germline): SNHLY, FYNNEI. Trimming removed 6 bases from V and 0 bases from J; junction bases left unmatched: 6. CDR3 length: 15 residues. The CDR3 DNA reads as TGTGCCAGCAGATTAGGGACAGGGTACTCCTACGAGCAGTACTTC. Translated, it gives CASRLGTGYSYEQYF.

CDR3 nucleotide sequence: TGTGCCAGCAGGCACACAGGGGGCGAAGGGACCCAGTACTTC. Protein sequence: CASRHTGGEGTQYF. The chain joins TRBV6-5 to TRBJ2-5, with 9 bases lining up with TRBD1. There are 14 residues in the CDR3. Trimming at V came to 6 bases and at J to 7 bases, leaving 9 bases not matched to a gene. The germline CDR1 and CDR2 sequences are MNHEY and SVGAGI.